Each of the 30 T cell receptor beta chains below was sequenced from the same sample in a study of shared clonotypes between healthy human individuals. The method was immunoSEQ multiplex PCR; TCRdb's version includes in-frame clones alone and lacks a portion of them. The sample includes under 2,500,000 clones, 95% of them seen just once. Specimen: naive CD4+ T cells sorted from blood. Noted subset: CD45RA+ positively selected. The receptor set was obtained from a man between 18 and 35 years old in good health.

A remark on this clone: In the same sample, other DNA sequences code for this CDR3. V is TRBV18 and J is TRBJ1-3; 7 nucleotides match TRBD1. With 2 bases clipped from V and 4 bases from J, the junction kept 2 bases outside the gene matches. CDR1 KGHSH and CDR2 LQKENI come from the germline V gene. CDR3 length: 14 amino acids. The CDR3 sequence: CASSPGTDGNTIYF. CDR3 DNA sequence: TGTGCCAGCTCACCAGGGACAGACGGAAACACCATATATTTT.

The V call is TRBV5-1, the J call TRBJ2-5, with 7 bases that match TRBD2. Per germline, CDR1 SGHRS and CDR2 YFSETQ. The V and J ends lost 6 bases and 0 bases, in that order; junction bases with no gene match: 14. The CDR3 has 17 amino acids. The CDR3 is CASKPGRGLLYQETQYF. In DNA, the CDR3 is TGCGCCAGCAAGCCCGGTCGGGGACTACTGTACCAAGAGACCCAGTACTTC.

CDR3 in DNA: TGTGCCAGCAGCTTTGACAGGGGATATAATTCACCCCTCCACTTT. Translation gives CASSFDRGYNSPLHF. This chain joins TRBV5-4 and TRBJ1-6; the match to TRBD1 covers 8 bases. V was pared by 2 bases and J by 4 bases, with 2 bases of the junction left unmatched. Germline CDR1 reads SGHNT; CDR2 reads YYREEE (reference sequence). The CDR3 has 15 amino acids.

Remarks on this clone: The sample contains more than one DNA sequence encoding this CDR3. The J gene is TRBJ2-5, the V gene TRBV11-2; tentatively, D is TRBD1 (5 bases). Between the trimmed V and J ends, which lost 2 bases and 5 bases, there was a span of 9 bases. The CDR3 spans 13 residues. Germline V gene sequence: CDR1 SGHAT, CDR2 FQNNGV. The CDR3 protein is CASSLQGRETQYF. CDR3 in DNA: TGTGCCAGCAGCTTACAGGGAAGGGAGACCCAGTACTTC.

In the case of this clone: This CDR3 is also generated by other DNA sequences in the sample. The chain uses TRBV5-6 and TRBJ2-5, with unresolved D. Germline-derived CDR1 and CDR2 are SGHDT and YYEEEE. The CDR3 consists of 12 residues. The germline V and J ends were trimmed by 0 bases and 5 bases, with 5 bases remaining between them. Here the CDR3 reads CASSLAAETQYF. The CDR3, as DNA: TGTGCCAGCAGCTTGGCTGCGGAGACCCAGTACTTC.

J is TRBJ2-1 and V is TRBV5-4; maybe TRBD1 (6 bases). Trimming left V 0 bases short and J 1 base short, with 11 bases between. The CDR3 consists of 16 residues. CDR1 is SGHNT, CDR2 YYREEE, per germline (reference sequence). CDR3: CASSLGATGSYNEQFF. CDR3 bases: TGTGCCAGCAGCTTGGGAGCGACAGGTTCCTACAATGAGCAGTTCTTC. The variable domain in full, with the rest retrieved from reference TRBV5-4 and TRBJ2-1, is ETGVTQSPTHLIKTRGQQVTLRCSSQSGHNTVSWYQQALGQGPQFIFQYYREEENGRGNFPPRFSGLQFPNYSSELNVNALELDDSALYLCASSLGATGSYNEQFFGPGTRLTVL.

The rearrangement links TRBV27 to TRBJ2-5; D is undetermined. The CDR3 covers 16 residues. V was trimmed by 0 bases and J by 1 base, leaving 12 bases between them. CDR1 is MNHEY and CDR2 is SMNVEV in the germline V gene (reference sequence). For the CDR3, the DNA is TGTGCCAGCAGTTTATCGTCCACCCGGCCCCAAGAGACCCAGTACTTC. Protein sequence: CASSLSSTRPQETQYF.

This clone was detected only once. The J gene is TRBJ1-1, the V gene TRBV6-5; 9 bases agree with TRBD1. Germline V gene data show CDR1 as MNHEY and CDR2 as SVGAGI. CDR3 size: 15 residues. Trimming removed 2 bases from V and 4 bases from J; junction bases left unmatched: 5. The CDR3 here is CASSYQTGGITEAFF. CDR3 nucleotide sequence: TGTGCCAGCAGTTACCAGACAGGGGGTATCACTGAAGCTTTCTTT.

The chain couples TRBV6-1 to TRBJ1-5, with TRBD1 matching 8 bases. Germline trimming cut 5 bases from V and 5 bases from J; bases unmatched to any gene: 5. The CDR3 contains 14 residues. Per the germline V gene, CDR1 is MNHNS and CDR2 is SASEGT. The CDR3 reads CASSSGQGDQPQHF. CDR3 DNA sequence: TGTGCCAGCAGTTCCGGACAGGGCGATCAGCCCCAGCATTTT.

The chain couples TRBV7-9 to TRBJ1-4; weak D call: TRBD1 (6 bases). This CDR3 contains 19 residues. Trimming left V 5 bases short and J 10 bases short, with 32 bases between. Germline V CDR1 and CDR2: SEHNR, FQNEAQ (reference sequence). As DNA, the CDR3 is TGTGCCAGCAGCGTAGGATCCACCAAACAGGGTCAAGGCCCCAGAAAACTGTTTTTT. Its protein is CASSVGSTKQGQGPRKLFF.

The chain's CDR3 is CASSRDEYNEQFF. CDR3 sequence (DNA): TGTGCCAGCAGTCGGGACGAATACAATGAGCAGTTCTTC. The V gene is TRBV6-6, the J gene TRBJ2-1; D may correspond to TRBD1 or TRBD2 (5 bases each). Trimming shortened V by 5 bases and J by 4 bases, and 9 bases separated the two germline ends. Germline V gives CDR1 MNHNY, CDR2 SVGAGI (reference sequence). This CDR3 has 13 residues.

CDR3 protein: CASSEWGLGSRLQPQHF. DNA for the CDR3: TGCGCCAGCAGTGAGTGGGGTCTGGGGTCTCGTCTTCAGCCCCAGCATTTT. V gene TRBV10-2 combines with J gene TRBJ1-5; the D is unclear. V lost 1 base and J lost 6, with 19 bases in between. CDR3 length equals 17 residues. Germline loops: CDR1 WSHSY, CDR2 SAAADI.

With regard to this clone: Within the sample, other DNA sequences also encode this same CDR3. V and J are TRBV5-1 and TRBJ1-2, with D perhaps matching TRBD1 (5 bases). Germline-derived CDR1 and CDR2 are SGHRS and YFSETQ. The ends were cut back, 0 bases at V and 0 bases at J, with 9 bases in the middle. There are 15 residues in the CDR3. CDR3 in amino acids: CASSLGGTANYGYTF. CDR3 sequence (DNA): TGCGCCAGCAGCTTGGGGGGCACCGCTAACTATGGCTACACCTTC.

The chain links TRBV19 to TRBJ2-3; 8 nucleotides match TRBD2. The CDR3 consists of 17 residues. Germline CDR1 reads LNHDA; CDR2 reads SQIVND (reference sequence). Losses at the gene ends were 4 bases for V and 2 bases for J; bases not matched to a gene: 11. The CDR3 coding sequence is TGTGCCAGTAGTACTGCTGGACTAGCCTTTCTCACAGATACGCAGTATTTT. Its translation: CASSTAGLAFLTDTQYF.

The chain carries TRBV7-9 and TRBJ2-7; D might be TRBD1 (6 bases). The germline V and J ends were trimmed by 0 bases and 2 bases, with 8 bases remaining between them. The germline V gene has CDR1 SEHNR and CDR2 FQNEAQ (reference sequence). The CDR3 runs to 14 residues. The CDR3 here is CASSLAQGTYEQYF. The CDR3 region has the DNA TGTGCCAGCAGCTTAGCGCAGGGGACCTACGAGCAGTACTTC.

The V and J genes are TRBV6-6 and TRBJ1-3, with D unresolved. Trimming took off 6 bases at V and 4 bases at J, with 7 bases between the two ends. The length of the CDR3 is 12 residues. Germline V CDR1 and CDR2: MNHNY, SVGAGI (reference sequence). The CDR3 here is CASSPRGNTIYF. As DNA, the CDR3 is TGTGCCAGCAGCCCTCGAGGAAACACCATATATTTT.

In the case of this clone: Within the sample, other DNA sequences also encode this same CDR3. The rearrangement links TRBV18 to TRBJ1-5; unclear D gene. Trimming took off 6 bases at V and 0 bases at J, with 6 bases between the two ends. CDR1 and CDR2 (germline): KGHSH, LQKENI. The CDR3 runs to 13 residues. The CDR3 here is CASSQDSNQPQHF. In DNA form, the CDR3 reads TGTGCCAGCTCGCAAGATAGCAATCAGCCCCAGCATTTT.

J is TRBJ1-5 and V is TRBV19; TRBD1 matches at 10 bases. The V and J ends lost 7 bases and 0 bases, in that order; junction bases with no gene match: 6. CDR3 length: 16 residues. Germline CDR1 is LNHDA and CDR2 is SQIVND (reference sequence). The CDR3 DNA reads TGTGCCAGTATCGGACAGGGGGGCTATAGCAATCAGCCCCAGCATTTT. Translated: CASIGQGGYSNQPQHF.

The V gene is TRBV30, the J gene TRBJ2-5; TRBD1 agrees at 7 bases. The CDR3 contains 15 residues. V was clipped by 0 bases and J by 1 base; unmatched bases: 5. CDR1 and CDR2 (germline): GTSNPN, SVGIG (reference sequence). CDR3 in DNA: TGTGCCTGGAGTGTACTAACAGGGGCCCAAGAGACCCAGTACTTC. It is translated as CAWSVLTGAQETQYF.

V gene TRBV2 combines with J gene TRBJ1-2; possible D gene TRBD1, 6 bases. Trimming stripped 4 bases from V and 3 bases from J, with 15 bases between. Germline loops: CDR1 SNHLY, CDR2 FYNNEI. This CDR3 has 15 amino acids. CDR3 region: CASSGGGGRDYGYTF. CDR3 nucleotide sequence: TGTGCCAGCAGTGGAGGGGGGGGCAGGGACTATGGCTACACCTTC.

This clone appeared a single time. The genes are TRBV5-4 and TRBJ2-2; TRBD2 aligns across 8 bases. Unmatched junction bases numbered 3, after V lost 5 bases and J lost 0 bases. From germline, CDR1 is SGHNT and CDR2 YYREEE (reference sequence). The CDR3 runs 15 residues. The CDR3: CASRVAGSNTGELFF. In DNA, the CDR3 is TGTGCCAGCAGGGTAGCGGGGTCGAACACCGGGGAGCTGTTTTTT.

V and J are TRBV7-9 and TRBJ2-2, with D possibly being TRBD1 (6 bases). CDR1 and CDR2 from the germline V gene are SEHNR and FQNEAQ (reference sequence). The CDR3 is 15 amino acids. V was shortened by 0 bases and J by 4 bases, with 9 bases between the two germline ends. CDR3 DNA: TGTGCCAGCAGCTTAGCACAGGGTAGCACCGGGGAGCTGTTTTTT. Its protein product is CASSLAQGSTGELFF.

The chain joins TRBV6-6 to TRBJ1-6, with 7 bases identical to TRBD1. Germline CDR1 MNHNY, CDR2 SVGAGI (reference sequence). This CDR3 contains 15 residues. J lost 4 bases, V lost 5 bases, and 5 bases had no gene match. CDR3: CASSAGTAYNSPLHF. CDR3 DNA: TGTGCCAGCAGTGCCGGGACAGCTTATAATTCACCCCTCCACTTT.

J is TRBJ2-2 and V is TRBV9; 7 bases are shared with TRBD2. Germline V gene data show CDR1 as SGDLS and CDR2 as YYNGEE. This CDR3 spans 17 amino acids. The trim removed 3 bases at V and 3 bases at J, leaving 11 bases unmatched. The CDR3 DNA follows: TGTGCCAGCAGCGACCCCGTGGTAGCGGGCGACACCGGGGAGCTGTTTTTT. Amino acid sequence: CASSDPVVAGDTGELFF.

The chain is built from TRBV19 and TRBJ2-5, with D maybe TRBD1 (6 bases). Trimming pared 3 bases from V and 5 bases from J, leaving 16 bases between. Per germline, CDR1 LNHDA and CDR2 SQIVND (reference sequence). The CDR3 is 15 residues long. Here the CDR3 reads CASSMVRGSSETQYF. The CDR3 nucleotides are TGTGCCAGTAGTATGGTCAGGGGAAGTAGCGAGACCCAGTACTTC.

The chain uses TRBV4-1 and TRBJ1-6; no clear D gene. Germline CDR1 MGHRA, CDR2 YSYEKL. The CDR3 sequence is 17 residues long. V gave up 1 base and J gave up 1 base, with 11 bases separating them. CDR3 protein: CASSQVGGFSYNSPLHF. The CDR3 DNA is TGCGCCAGCAGCCAAGTGGGCGGATTTTCCTATAATTCACCCCTCCACTTT.

The J gene is TRBJ1-5, the V gene TRBV7-2; D gene ambiguous. There are 14 residues in the CDR3. Germline V CDR1 and CDR2: SGHTA, FQGNSA. Trimming took 5 bases from V and 6 from J, leaving 14 bases between them. DNA for the CDR3: TGTGCCAGCAGCCCGAAAGGTATTGGTCAGCCCCAGCATTTT. This encodes CASSPKGIGQPQHF. Full variable domain (rest looked up from reference TRBV7-2 and TRBJ1-5): GAGVSQSPSNKVTEKGKDVELRCDPISGHTALYWYRQSLGQGLEFLIYFQGNSAPDKSGLPSDRFSAERTGGSVSTLTIQRTQQEDSAVYLCASSPKGIGQPQHFGDGTRLSIL.

The chain combines TRBV9 with TRBJ1-3; 11 positions agree with TRBD1. V was clipped by 3 bases and J by 7 bases; unmatched bases: 3. This CDR3 is built from 14 residues. Germline CDR1 and CDR2: SGDLS and YYNGEE. CDR3 residues: CASSERTGGNTIYF. In nucleotides, the CDR3 is TGTGCCAGCAGCGAGCGGACAGGGGGCAACACCATATATTTT.

V and J are TRBV11-2 and TRBJ1-2; 8 bases map to TRBD1. The CDR3 is 13 residues long. Germline V lookup: CDR1 SGHAT, CDR2 FQNNGV. Trimming took 6 bases from V and 4 from J; bases not matched to a gene: 4. The CDR3 region is CASSLRGLYGYTF. The DNA for the CDR3 is TGTGCCAGCAGTCTCAGGGGGCTCTATGGCTACACCTTC.

The chain uses TRBV12-5 and TRBJ2-7; D may be TRBD1 (6 bases). V lost 8 bases to trimming and J lost 0 bases, with 11 bases between them. The germline V gene encodes CDR1 LGHNT and CDR2 FRNRAP. The length of the CDR3 is 13 residues. The CDR3 region has the DNA TGTGCTAGTAATGGGGACAACTCCTACGAGCAGTACTTC. Translated, it gives CASNGDNSYEQYF.